The 22 T cell receptor beta chains reported below all come from one sample, sequenced in a study of blood T cells in healthy people across ages. A sample-barcoded 5' primer and a J-beta primer mix were used in a second PCR of about 6 to 12 cycles. TCRdb re-derived calls from the 5' RACE reads in MiXCR, one entry per CDR3 protein. The sample includes 250,000 to 300,000 distinct CDR3 sequences, roughly 26% of them seen just once. The sequencing input was blood. Receptors were obtained from a woman aged 70-85 years in good health.

This chain uses TRBV7-9 with TRBJ2-5; D gene ambiguous. CDR3 length: 13 amino acids. V lost 5 bases, J lost 2 bases, and 9 bases lay in between. Per the germline V gene, CDR1 is SEHNR and CDR2 is FQNEAQ (reference sequence). Here the CDR3 DNA reads TGTGCCAGCAGCGAGGAGCTTCAAGAGACCCAGTACTTC. Its protein is CASSEELQETQYF.

This clonotype was observed a few times. The V call is TRBV14, the J call TRBJ2-4, with 8 bases matching TRBD2. V lost 1 base and J lost 5; bases outside the gene matches: 7. Germline V lookup: CDR1 SGHDN, CDR2 FVKESK. This CDR3 spans 16 amino acids. Here the CDR3 DNA reads TGTGCCAGCAGCCAAGGCACCACTAGCGGCCAAAACATTCAGTACTTC. It yields the protein CASSQGTTSGQNIQYF.

The chain couples TRBV3-1 to TRBJ2-3, with a weak D call TRBD2 (5 bases). Germline assignment: CDR1 LGHDT and CDR2 YNNKEL (reference sequence). CDR3 length: 13 amino acids. The ends were cut back, 1 base at V and 9 bases at J, with 11 bases in the middle. CDR3 residues: CASSQGEAETQYF. In DNA, the CDR3 is TGTGCCAGCAGCCAAGGTGAAGCGGAGACGCAGTATTTT.

This clonotype occurred a few times. The chain recombines TRBV5-1 with TRBJ2-5; D gene ambiguous. This CDR3 contains 14 residues. The germline gives CDR1 SGHRS, CDR2 YFSETQ. Trimming took 2 bases from V and 0 from J, leaving 8 bases between them. CDR3 bases: TGCGCCAGCAGCTTTGACCGCAACCAAGAGACCCAGTACTTC. Encoded protein: CASSFDRNQETQYF.

The CDR3 here is CSAPLAGEAYNEQFF. The CDR3 DNA reads as TGCAGCGCCCCACTAGCGGGAGAAGCCTACAATGAGCAGTTCTTC. The rearrangement uses TRBV29-1 and TRBJ2-1, with TRBD2 matching 11 bases. The CDR3 covers 15 residues. The ends lost 7 bases at V and 2 bases at J; junction bases unmatched: 7. Germline lookup yields CDR1 SQVTM and CDR2 ANQGSEA.

The CDR3 is CASSSGGQHGYTF. The CDR3 DNA follows: TGTGCCAGCAGCTCCGGTGGGCAGCATGGCTACACCTTC. The chain has TRBV7-9 and TRBJ1-2; D call uncertain. The germline V gene has CDR1 SEHNR and CDR2 FQNEAQ (reference sequence). The CDR3 has 13 residues. V shed 4 bases and J shed 6 bases, with 12 bases lying between them. The whole variable domain, filled in from reference TRBV7-9 and TRBJ1-2, reads DTGVSQNPRHKITKRGQNVTFRCDPISEHNRLYWYRQTLGQGPEFLTYFQNEAQLEKSRLLSDRFSAERPKGSFSTLEIQRTEQGDSAMYLCASSSGGQHGYTFGSGTRLTVV.

V and J are TRBV29-1 and TRBJ1-6; 11 bases agree with TRBD1. The germline V gene has CDR1 SQVTM and CDR2 ANQGSEA. The CDR3 sequence is 13 residues long. J gave up 8 bases and V 6 bases, and 3 bases lay outside the gene matches. The CDR3: CSVGQGADSPLHF. The CDR3 DNA reads TGCAGCGTCGGACAGGGGGCTGATTCACCCCTCCACTTT. The full variable domain, in which reference TRBV29-1 and TRBJ1-6 provide the parts outside the CDR3, is SAVISQKPSRDICQRGTSLTIQCQVDSQVTMMFWYRQQPGQSLTLIATANQGSEATYESGFVIDKFPISRPNLTFSTLTVSNMSPEDSSIYLCSVGQGADSPLHFGNGTRLTVT.

This clonotype came up a few times. The chain recombines TRBV20-1 with TRBJ2-7; D may be TRBD2 (6 bases). Trimming removed 0 bases from V and 4 bases from J, with 16 bases in between. From germline, CDR1 is DFQATT and CDR2 SNEGSKA (reference sequence). The CDR3 has 15 residues. The CDR3 nucleotides read TGCAGTGCTAGAGATCGACGAGGGAGGAGATACGAGCAGTACTTC. This encodes CSARDRRGRRYEQYF.

Turning to this clonotype: Because the CDR3 is missing its conserved closing phenylalanine or tryptophan, this is likely a read error. CDR3 region: CSGTTSGTRGDEQFS. The CDR3 nucleotides read TGCAGCGGCACGACTAGCGGCACCCGGGGGGATGAGCAGTTCTCC. This chain connects TRBV29-1 to TRBJ2-1, with 9 bases lining up with TRBD2. Germline V gives CDR1 SQVTM, CDR2 ANQGSEA. This CDR3 is 15 amino acids long. Trimming removed 7 bases from V and 8 bases from J; junction bases left unmatched: 15.

This clonotype was found a few times. V gene TRBV6-1 combines with J gene TRBJ2-5; 10 nucleotides align to TRBD2. The junction had 12 bases not matched to a gene; V was cut back by 6 bases and J by 5 bases. The CDR3 is 16 amino acids. Germline V gene sequence: CDR1 MNHNS, CDR2 SASEGT. The CDR3 spells CASRKRSSGSSETQYF. DNA of the CDR3: TGTGCCAGCAGAAAAAGGTCTAGCGGGAGTTCGGAGACCCAGTACTTC.

The genes are TRBV2 and TRBJ1-1; D not resolved. The V end lost 8 bases, the J end lost 0 bases, and 10 bases lay between the germline ends. The CDR3 extends over 13 amino acids. From germline, CDR1 is SNHLY and CDR2 FYNNEI. As DNA, the CDR3 is TGTGCCAGCTCCCAAGGGATGAACACTGAAGCTTTCTTT. Translated, it gives CASSQGMNTEAFF. The full variable domain, rest sourced from reference TRBV2 and TRBJ1-1, is EPEVTQTPSHQVTQMGQEVILRCVPISNHLYFYWYRQILGQKVEFLVSFYNNEISEKSEIFDDQFSVERPDGSNFTLKIRSTKLEDSAMYFCASSQGMNTEAFFGQGTRLTVV.

Remarks on this clonotype: One end of the junction fails to match germline, which may point to a read error. The V call is TRBV6-5, the J call TRBJ2-5; TRBD1 matches at 10 bases. This CDR3 region has 14 residues. Germline V CDR1 and CDR2: MNHEY, SVGAGI. This CDR3 reads CASSYDRGQVTQYF. DNA of the CDR3: TGTGCCAGCAGTTATGACAGGGGGCAAGTGACCCAGTACTTC.

The genes are TRBV29-1 and TRBJ2-3, with TRBD1 as a possible D gene (6 bases). CDR1 is SQVTM, CDR2 ANQGSEA, per germline. The CDR3 has 14 amino acids. The ends were cut back, 5 bases at V and 0 bases at J, with 12 bases in the middle. The CDR3 is CSVHDRFSTDTQYF. The CDR3 coding sequence is TGCAGCGTTCACGACAGGTTTAGCACAGATACGCAGTATTTT.

This clonotype was seen a few times. The rearrangement links TRBV5-1 to TRBJ2-4; D possibly corresponds to TRBD2 (5 bases). This CDR3 has 12 residues. The V and J ends lost 2 bases and 9 bases respectively, with 9 bases between them. Germline V gene sequence: CDR1 SGHRS, CDR2 YFSETQ. The CDR3 bases are TGCGCCAGCAGCTTCGCTGAGGGCATTCAGTACTTC. Its protein product is CASSFAEGIQYF.

The V call is TRBV7-2, the J call TRBJ2-3; a weak D match, TRBD2 (6 bases). V dropped 1 base and J dropped 5 bases, with 19 bases sitting between them. Looked up from germline, CDR1 is SGHTA and CDR2 is FQGNSA. This CDR3 contains 17 residues. CDR3 region: CASSLVERVSYRDTQYF. The CDR3 nucleotides read TGTGCCAGCAGCTTAGTTGAGCGGGTTTCATATCGAGATACGCAGTATTTT.

The genes are TRBV2 and TRBJ1-5, with D perhaps TRBD1 (5 bases). This CDR3 contains 14 residues. Trimming took 5 bases from V and 4 from J, leaving 12 bases between them. The V gene's germline CDR1 is SNHLY and CDR2 FYNNEI. CDR3 nucleotides: TGTGCCAGCAGTTTGGACATCTCTAATCAGCCCCAGCATTTT. It translates to CASSLDISNQPQHF.

This clonotype has only a few counts. A junction end diverges from the germline sequence, so it may reflect a read error. This chain links TRBV5-1 with TRBJ2-5; 11 positions match TRBD2. The CDR3 consists of 18 residues. From germline, CDR1 is SGHRS and CDR2 YFSETQ. In DNA form, the CDR3 reads TGCGCCAGCAGCTTGGTTGGTAGCGGGAGGGCCTCCTACAATGAGCGGTTCTTC. It codes for CASSLVGSGRASYNERFF.

This clonotype was detected ten times or more. This chain links TRBV20-1 with TRBJ2-7, with D unresolved. The germline CDR1 and CDR2 sequences are DFQATT and SNEGSKA (reference sequence). CDR3 length: 13 residues. Between the trimmed V and J ends, which lost 3 bases and 0 bases, there was a span of 9 bases. CDR3 bases: TGCAGTGCTAGGATGGGCAACTCCTACGAGCAGTACTTC. Amino acid sequence: CSARMGNSYEQYF.

V is TRBV7-6 and J is TRBJ2-2; 8 bases are a match to TRBD1. The germline V gene encodes CDR1 SGHVS and CDR2 FNYEAQ. This CDR3 contains 16 residues. The V gene end was trimmed by 6 bases and the J gene end by 4 bases; junction bases not matched to a gene: 10. CDR3 sequence: CASRGQAGVGTGELFF. CDR3 bases: TGTGCCAGCAGGGGACAGGCGGGCGTGGGCACCGGGGAGCTGTTTTTT.

As concerns this clonotype: The junction differs from germline at one of its ends, possibly a read error. V gene TRBV27 combines with J gene TRBJ2-5; D not certain. CDR1 and CDR2 from the germline V gene are MNHEY and SMNVEV (reference sequence). The CDR3 is made up of 10 amino acids. In DNA form, the CDR3 reads TGTGCCAGCAGTCAAGAGAACCAGTACTTC. It yields the protein CASSQENQYF.

This clonotype came up many times. V usage is TRBV4-1 and J usage is TRBJ2-1; TRBD1 might be the D (5 bases). The V and J ends lost 0 bases and 5 bases respectively, with 11 bases between them. CDR3 length: 15 residues. CDR1 is MGHRA, CDR2 YSYEKL, per germline. The CDR3 coding sequence is TGCGCCAGCAGCCAAGATCCCGACAGAGACAATGAGCAGTTCTTC. Translating it yields CASSQDPDRDNEQFF.

This chain joins TRBV5-1 and TRBJ2-1; 10 bases agree with TRBD2. From germline, CDR1 is SGHRS and CDR2 YFSETQ. V lost 0 bases, J lost 8 bases, and 8 bases stayed unmatched. The CDR3 runs 16 residues. The CDR3 loop is CASSLAGLAGVDEQFF. DNA of the CDR3: TGCGCCAGCAGCTTGGCAGGGCTAGCGGGAGTCGATGAGCAGTTCTTC. The full variable domain, its missing parts supplied by reference TRBV5-1 and TRBJ2-1, is KAGVTQTPRYLIKTRGQQVTLSCSPISGHRSVSWYQQTPGQGLQFLFEYFSETQRNKGNFPGRFSGRQFSNSRSEMNVSTLELGDSALYLCASSLAGLAGVDEQFFGPGTRLTVL.